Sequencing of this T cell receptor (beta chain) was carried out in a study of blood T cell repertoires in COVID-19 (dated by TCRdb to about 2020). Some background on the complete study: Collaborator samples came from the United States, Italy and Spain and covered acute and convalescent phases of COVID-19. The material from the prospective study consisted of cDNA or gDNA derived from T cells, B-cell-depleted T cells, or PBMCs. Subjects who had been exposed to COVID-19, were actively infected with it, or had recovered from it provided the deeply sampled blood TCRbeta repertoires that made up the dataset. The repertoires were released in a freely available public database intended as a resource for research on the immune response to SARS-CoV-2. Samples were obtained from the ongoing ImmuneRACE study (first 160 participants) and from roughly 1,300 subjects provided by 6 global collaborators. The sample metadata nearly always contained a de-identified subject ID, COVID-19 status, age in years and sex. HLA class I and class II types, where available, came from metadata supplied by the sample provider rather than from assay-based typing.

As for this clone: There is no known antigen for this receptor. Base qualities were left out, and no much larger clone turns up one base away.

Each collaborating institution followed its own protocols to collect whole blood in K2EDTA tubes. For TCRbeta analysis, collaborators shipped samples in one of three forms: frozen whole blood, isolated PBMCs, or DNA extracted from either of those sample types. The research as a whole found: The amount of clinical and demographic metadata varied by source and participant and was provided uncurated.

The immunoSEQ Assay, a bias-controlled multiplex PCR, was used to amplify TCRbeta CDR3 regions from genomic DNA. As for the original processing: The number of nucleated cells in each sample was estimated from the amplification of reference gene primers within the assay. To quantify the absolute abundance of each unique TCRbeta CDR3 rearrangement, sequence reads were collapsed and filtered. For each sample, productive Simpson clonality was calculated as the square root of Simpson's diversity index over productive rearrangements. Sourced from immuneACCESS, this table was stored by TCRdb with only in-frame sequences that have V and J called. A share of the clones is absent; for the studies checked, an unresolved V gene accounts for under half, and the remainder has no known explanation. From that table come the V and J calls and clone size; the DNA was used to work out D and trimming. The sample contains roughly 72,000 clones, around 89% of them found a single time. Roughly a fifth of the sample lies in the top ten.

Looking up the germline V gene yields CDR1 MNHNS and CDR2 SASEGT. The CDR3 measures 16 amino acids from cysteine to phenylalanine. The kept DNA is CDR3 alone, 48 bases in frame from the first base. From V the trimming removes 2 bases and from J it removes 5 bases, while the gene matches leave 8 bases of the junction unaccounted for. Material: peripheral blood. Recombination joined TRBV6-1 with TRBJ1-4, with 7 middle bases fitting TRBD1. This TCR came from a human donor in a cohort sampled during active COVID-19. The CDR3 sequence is CASSESWGQRNEKLFF. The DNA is TGTGCCAGCAGTGAAAGTTGGGGACAGAGAAATGAAAAACTGTTTTTT.